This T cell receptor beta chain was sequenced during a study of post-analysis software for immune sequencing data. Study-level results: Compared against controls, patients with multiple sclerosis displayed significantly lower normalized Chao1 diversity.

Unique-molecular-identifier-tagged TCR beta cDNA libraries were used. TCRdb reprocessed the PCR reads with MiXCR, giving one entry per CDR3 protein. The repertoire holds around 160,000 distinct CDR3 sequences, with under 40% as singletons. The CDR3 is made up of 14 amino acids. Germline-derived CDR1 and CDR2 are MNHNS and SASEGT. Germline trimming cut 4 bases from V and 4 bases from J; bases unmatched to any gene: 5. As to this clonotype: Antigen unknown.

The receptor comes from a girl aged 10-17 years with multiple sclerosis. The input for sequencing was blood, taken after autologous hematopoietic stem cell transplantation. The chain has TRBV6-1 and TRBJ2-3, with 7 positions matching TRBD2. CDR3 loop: CASSGGRASDTQYF. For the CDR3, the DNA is TGTGCCAGCAGTGGGGGGAGGGCCTCAGATACGCAGTATTTT.